This T cell receptor beta chain is drawn from a study of blood T cell repertoires in COVID-19. Germline assignment: CDR1 SGHVS and CDR2 FQNEAQ. The CDR3 runs to 14 residues. Trimming removed 2 bases from V and 3 bases from J, with 10 bases in between. Here immunoSEQ multiplex PCR was the method, and the copy in TCRdb shows in-frame clones only, minus some. The table shows about 200,000 clones, with about 82% occurring only once. The sequenced sample consisted of PBMCs or T cells enriched from blood (not recorded which). This TCR came from a man between 35 and 55 years old with acute COVID-19. The chain is built from TRBV7-8 and TRBJ2-5, with D possibly TRBD2 on 6 matching bases. The CDR3, as DNA: TGTGCCAGCAGCTTAATGGGGGGAGAAGAGACCCAGTACTTC. This translates into CASSLMGGEETQYF. The whole variable domain, remainder taken from reference TRBV7-8 and TRBJ2-5, is GAGVSQSPRYKVAKRGQDVALRCDPISGHVSLFWYQQALGQGPEFLTYFQNEAQLDKSGLPSDRFFAERPEGSVSTLKIQRTQQEDSAVYLCASSLMGGEETQYFGPGTRLLVL.